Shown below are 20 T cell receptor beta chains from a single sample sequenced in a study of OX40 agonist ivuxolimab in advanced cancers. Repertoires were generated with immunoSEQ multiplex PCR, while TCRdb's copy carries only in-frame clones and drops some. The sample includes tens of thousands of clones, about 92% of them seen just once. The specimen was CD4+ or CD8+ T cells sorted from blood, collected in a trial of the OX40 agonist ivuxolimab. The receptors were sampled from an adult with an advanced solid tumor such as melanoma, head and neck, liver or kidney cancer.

CDR3 DNA: TGTGCCAGCAGTGATACCTTTGAGTCCGGCACAGATACGCAGTATTTT. Translated, it gives CASSDTFESGTDTQYF. This chain links TRBV6-4 with TRBJ2-3, with D unclear. From germline, CDR1 is MRHNA and CDR2 SNTAGT. Trimming removed 3 bases at V and 1 base at J, with 14 bases between. The CDR3 has 16 amino acids.

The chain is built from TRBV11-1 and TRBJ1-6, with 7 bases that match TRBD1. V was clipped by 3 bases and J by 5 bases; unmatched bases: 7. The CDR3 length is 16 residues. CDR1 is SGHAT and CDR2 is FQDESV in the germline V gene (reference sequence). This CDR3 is CASSLQGGANNSPLHF. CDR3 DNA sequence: TGTGCCAGCAGCTTGCAGGGGGGCGCTAATAATTCACCCCTCCACTTT.

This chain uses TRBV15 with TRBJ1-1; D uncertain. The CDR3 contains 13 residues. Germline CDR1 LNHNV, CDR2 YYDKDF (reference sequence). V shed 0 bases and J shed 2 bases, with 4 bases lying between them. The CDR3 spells CATSRDFNTEAFF. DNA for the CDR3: TGTGCCACCAGCAGAGATTTTAACACTGAAGCTTTCTTT.

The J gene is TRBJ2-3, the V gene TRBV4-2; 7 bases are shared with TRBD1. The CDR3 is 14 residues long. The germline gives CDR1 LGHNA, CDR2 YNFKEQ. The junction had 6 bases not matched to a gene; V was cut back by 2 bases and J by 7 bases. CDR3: CASSQTNRGYTQYF. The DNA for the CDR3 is TGTGCCAGCAGCCAAACCAACAGGGGATATACGCAGTATTTT.

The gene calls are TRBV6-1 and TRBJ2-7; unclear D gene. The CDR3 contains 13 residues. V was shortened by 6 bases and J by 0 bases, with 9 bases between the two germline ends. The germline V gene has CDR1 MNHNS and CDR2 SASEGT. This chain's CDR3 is CASSRRYSYEQYF. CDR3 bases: TGTGCCAGCAGCCGCAGGTACTCCTACGAGCAGTACTTC.

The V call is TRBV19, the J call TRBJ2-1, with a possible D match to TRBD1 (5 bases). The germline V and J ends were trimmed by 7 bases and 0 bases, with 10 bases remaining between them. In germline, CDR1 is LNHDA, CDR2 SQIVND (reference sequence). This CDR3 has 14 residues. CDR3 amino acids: CASTRAGSYNEQFF. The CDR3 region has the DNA TGTGCCAGTACCAGGGCCGGCTCCTACAATGAGCAGTTCTTC.

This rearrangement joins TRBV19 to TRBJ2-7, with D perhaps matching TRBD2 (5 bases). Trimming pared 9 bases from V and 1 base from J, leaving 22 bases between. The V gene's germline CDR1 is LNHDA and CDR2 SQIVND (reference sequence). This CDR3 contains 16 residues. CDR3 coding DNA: TGTGCCAGCCCCCCCCGGGTTGGCCGGAGGTCCTACGAGCAGTACTTC. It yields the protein CASPPRVGRRSYEQYF.

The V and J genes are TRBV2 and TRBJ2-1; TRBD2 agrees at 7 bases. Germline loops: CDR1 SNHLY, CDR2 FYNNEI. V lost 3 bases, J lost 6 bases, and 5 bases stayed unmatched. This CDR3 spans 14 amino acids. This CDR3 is CASSEPGGSNEQFF. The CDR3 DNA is TGTGCCAGCAGTGAGCCGGGGGGATCCAATGAGCAGTTCTTC.

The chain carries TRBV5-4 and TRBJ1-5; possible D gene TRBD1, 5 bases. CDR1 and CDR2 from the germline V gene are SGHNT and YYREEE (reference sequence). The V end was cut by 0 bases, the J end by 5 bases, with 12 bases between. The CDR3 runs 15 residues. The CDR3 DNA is TGTGCCAGCAGCTTGGATAATACGGGGGATCAGCCCCAGCATTTT. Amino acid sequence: CASSLDNTGDQPQHF.

The CDR3 nucleotides are TGTGCCAGCACCCAACCGGGGGGCCGCACTGAAGCTTTCTTT. Translating gives CASTQPGGRTEAFF. The chain combines TRBV2 with TRBJ1-1; D may be TRBD1 (6 bases). The V gene's germline CDR1 is SNHLY and CDR2 FYNNEI. CDR3 length: 14 residues. V was trimmed by 7 bases and J by 4 bases, leaving 16 bases between them.

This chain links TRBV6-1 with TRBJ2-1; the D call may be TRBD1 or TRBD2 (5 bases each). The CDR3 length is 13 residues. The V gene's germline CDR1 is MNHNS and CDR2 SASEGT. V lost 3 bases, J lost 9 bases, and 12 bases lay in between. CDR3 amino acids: CASSELQRGEQFF. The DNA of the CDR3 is TGTGCCAGCAGTGAGTTACAGAGGGGTGAGCAGTTCTTC.

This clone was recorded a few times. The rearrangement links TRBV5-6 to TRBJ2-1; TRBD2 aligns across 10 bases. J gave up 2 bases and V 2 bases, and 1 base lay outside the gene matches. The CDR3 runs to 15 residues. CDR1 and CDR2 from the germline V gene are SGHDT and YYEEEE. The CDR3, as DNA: TGTGCCAGCAGCTTAAGCGGGAGGGCCTACAATGAGCAGTTCTTC. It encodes CASSLSGRAYNEQFF.

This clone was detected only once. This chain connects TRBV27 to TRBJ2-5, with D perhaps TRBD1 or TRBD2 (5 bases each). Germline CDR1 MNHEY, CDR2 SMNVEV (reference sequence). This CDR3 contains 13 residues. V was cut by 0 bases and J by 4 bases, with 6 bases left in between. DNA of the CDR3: TGTGCCAGCAGTTTATCGGGGGTAGAGACCCAGTACTTC. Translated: CASSLSGVETQYF.

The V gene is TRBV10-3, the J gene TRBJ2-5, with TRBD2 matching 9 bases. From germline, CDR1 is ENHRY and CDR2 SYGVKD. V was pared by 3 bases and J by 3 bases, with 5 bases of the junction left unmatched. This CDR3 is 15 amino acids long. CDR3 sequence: CAISESGGREETQYF. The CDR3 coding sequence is TGTGCCATCAGTGAAAGCGGGGGGAGGGAAGAGACCCAGTACTTC.

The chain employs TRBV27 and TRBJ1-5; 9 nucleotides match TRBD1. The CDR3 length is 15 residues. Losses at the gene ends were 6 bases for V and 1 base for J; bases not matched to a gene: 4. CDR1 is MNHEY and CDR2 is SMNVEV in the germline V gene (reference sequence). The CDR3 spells CASSYGQGSNQPQHF. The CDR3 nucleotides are TGTGCCAGCAGCTACGGACAGGGGAGCAATCAGCCCCAGCATTTT.

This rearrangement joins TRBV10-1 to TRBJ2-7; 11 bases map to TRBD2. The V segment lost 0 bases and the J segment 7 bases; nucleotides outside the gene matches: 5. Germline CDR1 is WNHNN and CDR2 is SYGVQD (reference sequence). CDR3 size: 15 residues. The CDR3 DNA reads TGCGCCAGCAGTGAGTCGACTAGCGGGGAATGGGAGCAGTACTTC. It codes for CASSESTSGEWEQYF.

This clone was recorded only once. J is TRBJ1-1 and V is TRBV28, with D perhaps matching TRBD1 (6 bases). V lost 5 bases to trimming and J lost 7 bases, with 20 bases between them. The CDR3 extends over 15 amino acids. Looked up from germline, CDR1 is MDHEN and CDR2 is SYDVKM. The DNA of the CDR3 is TGTGCCAGCAGTACCATTCGGGCAGGGGTCTATGAAGCTTTCTTT. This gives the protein CASSTIRAGVYEAFF.

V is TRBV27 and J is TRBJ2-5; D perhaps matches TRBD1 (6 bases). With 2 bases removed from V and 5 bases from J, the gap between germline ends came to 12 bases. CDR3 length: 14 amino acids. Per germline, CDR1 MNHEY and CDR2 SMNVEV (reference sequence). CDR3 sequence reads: CASSLRSGQETQYF. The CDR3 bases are TGTGCCAGCAGTTTACGATCAGGACAGGAGACCCAGTACTTC.

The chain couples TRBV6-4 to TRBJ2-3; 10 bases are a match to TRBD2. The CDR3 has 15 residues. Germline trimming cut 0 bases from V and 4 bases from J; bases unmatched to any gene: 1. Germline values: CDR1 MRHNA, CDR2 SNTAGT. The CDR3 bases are TGTGCCAGCAGTGACTCAGCGGGGGGGCCAGATACGCAGTATTTT. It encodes CASSDSAGGPDTQYF.

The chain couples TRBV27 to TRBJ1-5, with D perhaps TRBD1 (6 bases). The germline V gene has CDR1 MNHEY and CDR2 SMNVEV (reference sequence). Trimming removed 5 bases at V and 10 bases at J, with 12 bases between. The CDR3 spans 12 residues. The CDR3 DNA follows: TGTGCCAGCAGTACTTCACAGGGCCCCCAGCATTTT. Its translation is CASSTSQGPQHF.